A single sample is the source of the 31 T cell receptor beta chains below, sequenced in a study of vaccination and CD4 T cells after COVID-19. Treatment meaning: approximately 10-day PBMC culture with coronavirus spike peptide pools or control peptides (ViraFEST assay). With the Oncomine TCR Beta short-read assay, DNA from cultured CD4+ T cells was sequenced. One entry per CDR3 protein, called by TCRdb with MiXCR from the PCR reads. The sample consists of some 10,000 distinct CDR3 sequences, 46% of them appearing once. The antigens for these receptors are not known. Sequencing was carried out using CD4+ T cells from blood, cultured in vitro. The origin of the receptors is a human donor who had recovered from COVID-19.

The CDR3: CASSFRGPSYEQYF. CDR3 bases: TGCGCCAGCAGCTTCAGGGGGCCTTCCTACGAGCAGTACTTC. The rearrangement joins TRBV5-1 to TRBJ2-7; 8 positions agree with TRBD1. V lost 2 bases, J lost 1 base, and 2 bases stayed unmatched. Looked up from germline, CDR1 is SGHRS and CDR2 is YFSETQ. There are 14 residues in the CDR3.

J is TRBJ1-2 and V is TRBV7-9, with 11 bases identical to TRBD1. This CDR3 spans 16 amino acids. The V and J ends lost 2 bases and 3 bases, in that order; junction bases with no gene match: 5. CDR1 and CDR2 (germline): SEHNR, FQNEAQ (reference sequence). DNA of the CDR3: TGTGCCAGCAGCTTAATCCCGGGACAGGGGGACTATGGCTACACCTTC. Protein: CASSLIPGQGDYGYTF.

J is TRBJ1-2 and V is TRBV11-2; 9 bases align to TRBD1. Germline trimming cut 1 base from V and 4 bases from J; bases unmatched to any gene: 4. CDR1 and CDR2 from the germline V gene are SGHAT and FQNNGV. This CDR3 has 15 residues. The CDR3 bases are TGTGCCAGCAGCTTAGCGGACAGGGGTCCCTATGGCTACACCTTC. Amino acid sequence: CASSLADRGPYGYTF.

This clonotype was seen a few times. The chain recombines TRBV4-2 with TRBJ1-3; 9 nucleotides agree with TRBD1. CDR1 is LGHNA and CDR2 is YNFKEQ in the germline V gene. The CDR3 covers 18 residues. After removal of 2 bases from V and 7 bases from J, the junction contained 15 bases not matched to a gene. CDR3 nucleotides: TGTGCCAGCAGCCAATGGACTCGAAGCGGGACAGGGAAGAACACCATATATTTT. It encodes CASSQWTRSGTGKNTIYF.

The J gene is TRBJ2-3, the V gene TRBV5-2. TRBV5-2 is marked as a pseudogene. This CDR3 contains 12 residues. The CDR3 DNA reads TGTGCCAGCAGCTCCTTGGCTGATACGCAGTATTTT. Amino acids: CASSSLADTQYF.

This clonotype has just a few counts. This rearrangement joins TRBV9 to TRBJ1-2, with 11 bases matching TRBD1. The CDR3 runs 16 residues. V dropped 2 bases and J dropped 4; count of bases not matched to a gene: 7. In germline, CDR1 is SGDLS, CDR2 YYNGEE. CDR3 amino acids: CASSVGGTGGSYGYTF. The CDR3 bases are TGTGCCAGCAGCGTCGGAGGGACAGGGGGGAGCTATGGCTACACCTTC. Complete variable domain (other parts from reference TRBV9 and TRBJ1-2): DSGVTQTPKHLITATGQRVTLRCSPRSGDLSVYWYQQSLDQGLQFLIQYYNGEERAKGNILERFSAQQFPDLHSELNLSSLELGDSALYFCASSVGGTGGSYGYTFGSGTRLTVV.

Here the CDR3 reads CASSPGGGVNEQFF. CDR3 DNA sequence: TGTGCCAGCAGCCCAGGGGGGGGCGTCAATGAGCAGTTCTTC. This rearrangement joins TRBV7-2 to TRBJ2-1, with D perhaps matching TRBD1 or TRBD2 (7 bases each). V lost 5 bases, J lost 6 bases, and 14 bases lay in between. CDR3 size: 14 residues. Germline V gives CDR1 SGHTA, CDR2 FQGNSA. Complete variable domain (other parts from reference TRBV7-2 and TRBJ2-1): GAGVSQSPSNKVTEKGKDVELRCDPISGHTALYWYRQSLGQGLEFLIYFQGNSAPDKSGLPSDRFSAERTGGSVSTLTIQRTQQEDSAVYLCASSPGGGVNEQFFGPGTRLTVL.

The chain carries TRBV12-3 or TRBV12-4 and TRBJ2-1, with 10 nucleotides matching TRBD2. V lost 8 bases to trimming and J lost 1 base; unmatched junction nucleotides: 8. This CDR3 is built from 16 residues. The CDR3 nucleotides read TGTGCCAGCGGGGAGCGGGGGGGCCTATCCTACAATGAGCAGTTCTTC. Protein sequence: CASGERGGLSYNEQFF.

This chain joins TRBV5-1 and TRBJ1-1, with a tentative D call TRBD1 (5 bases). CDR1 SGHRS and CDR2 YFSETQ come from the germline V gene. The V end was cut by 4 bases, the J end by 1 base, with 14 bases between. There are 15 residues in the CDR3. The CDR3 bases are TGCGCCAGCAGCATAGGGGACGGGACGAACACTGAAGCTTTCTTT. Protein sequence: CASSIGDGTNTEAFF. Full variable domain (missing parts from reference TRBV5-1 and TRBJ1-1): KAGVTQTPRYLIKTRGQQVTLSCSPISGHRSVSWYQQTPGQGLQFLFEYFSETQRNKGNFPGRFSGRQFSNSRSEMNVSTLELGDSALYLCASSIGDGTNTEAFFGQGTRLTVV.

V usage is TRBV10-2 and J usage is TRBJ2-2; perhaps D is TRBD1 or TRBD2 (6 bases each). The CDR3 loop spans 14 amino acids. V gave up 11 bases and J gave up 6 bases, with 19 bases separating them. Germline CDR1 is WSHSY and CDR2 is SAAADI. The CDR3 coding sequence is TGCGCCCTCGCCGAAGGGGGGCTGGCCGGGGAGCTGTTTTTT. It encodes CALAEGGLAGELFF.

Remarks on this clonotype: With a much larger clone just one base away, this may be a read error. The chain has TRBV6-2 or TRBV6-3 and TRBJ1-3; D unresolved. This CDR3 is 16 amino acids long. V was cut by 5 bases and J by 4 bases, with 18 bases left in between. Germline V CDR1 and CDR2: MNHEY, SVGEGT. The CDR3 is CASSPLGSQTGNTIYF. For the CDR3, the DNA is TGTGCCAGCAGTCCTCTAGGGTCGCAGACCGGAAACACCATATATTTT.

This clonotype was counted a few times. The chain has TRBV6-5 and TRBJ1-5, with 8 bases that match TRBD1. The V gene end was trimmed by 4 bases and the J gene end by 5 bases; junction bases not matched to a gene: 7. CDR1 is MNHEY, CDR2 SVGAGI, per germline. This CDR3 spans 15 amino acids. In DNA form, the CDR3 reads TGTGCCAGCAGTTCCTACCAGGGGGCGGATCAGCCCCAGCATTTT. Protein sequence: CASSSYQGADQPQHF.

The V and J genes are TRBV27 and TRBJ2-2; D not resolved. Germline loops: CDR1 MNHEY, CDR2 SMNVEV (reference sequence). This CDR3 is 12 amino acids long. Trimming shortened V by 7 bases and J by 6 bases, and 9 bases separated the two germline ends. CDR3 loop: CASTNRAGELFF. The CDR3 DNA reads as TGTGCCAGCACCAACCGAGCCGGGGAGCTGTTTTTT.

The rearrangement links TRBV11-2 to TRBJ2-5; unclear D gene. From germline, CDR1 is SGHAT and CDR2 FQNNGV. This CDR3 spans 13 amino acids. The germline V and J ends were trimmed by 3 bases and 2 bases, with 7 bases remaining between them. The CDR3 is CASSFGFQETQYF. The CDR3 DNA is TGTGCCAGCAGCTTCGGTTTTCAAGAGACCCAGTACTTC.

The V call is TRBV19, the J call TRBJ1-2; the match to TRBD1 covers 7 bases. Losses at the gene ends were 5 bases for V and 5 bases for J; bases not matched to a gene: 2. Per germline, CDR1 LNHDA and CDR2 SQIVND (reference sequence). The CDR3 loop spans 12 amino acids. The CDR3, as DNA: TGTGCCAGTAGTCTACAGGGGTATGGCTACACCTTC. Its translation is CASSLQGYGYTF.

This clonotype was counted only a few times. The gene calls are TRBV19 and TRBJ1-1; 7 positions agree with TRBD1. Germline loops: CDR1 LNHDA, CDR2 SQIVND (reference sequence). Unmatched junction bases numbered 6, after V lost 6 bases and J lost 2 bases. CDR3 length: 14 residues. The CDR3 here is CASRSGTANTEAFF. The CDR3, as DNA: TGTGCCAGTAGATCCGGGACAGCTAACACTGAAGCTTTCTTT.

The chain is built from TRBV6-1 and TRBJ1-5, with 9 bases aligning to TRBD1. Germline V gene sequence: CDR1 MNHNS, CDR2 SASEGT. The CDR3 runs to 14 residues. V was clipped by 6 bases and J by 5 bases; unmatched bases: 5. CDR3 bases: TGTGCCAGCAGCATGGACAGGGGAGATCAGCCCCAGCATTTT. Its translation: CASSMDRGDQPQHF.

This clonotype was observed a few times. V usage is TRBV27 and J usage is TRBJ1-1, with a possible D match to TRBD1 (5 bases). The CDR3 length is 14 residues. CDR1 is MNHEY and CDR2 is SMNVEV in the germline V gene (reference sequence). V lost 4 bases and J lost 0, with 9 bases in between. The CDR3 coding sequence is TGTGCCAGCAGTTGGGACGGTGTGAACACTGAAGCTTTCTTT. Its translation is CASSWDGVNTEAFF.

This clonotype was seen more than once but under ten times. This sequence joins TRBV7-2 and TRBJ1-2; D perhaps matches TRBD1 (5 bases). The germline V gene encodes CDR1 SGHTA and CDR2 FQGNSA. V lost 7 bases and J 5 bases, leaving 17 bases between the germline ends. CDR3 length: 14 residues. The CDR3, as DNA: TGTGCCAGCATATGGAACAGAAAGGGGTATGGCTACACCTTC. This translates into CASIWNRKGYGYTF.

This clonotype was recorded only once. The chain uses TRBV30 and TRBJ2-2; TRBD1 or TRBD2 may be the D gene (5 bases each). V lost 5 bases and J 6 bases, leaving 16 bases between the germline ends. The CDR3 runs 14 residues. Germline V CDR1 and CDR2: GTSNPN, SVGIG (reference sequence). CDR3 DNA: TGTGCCTGGCGTAAAGGGGCGCGGGCCGGGGAGCTGTTTTTT. This codes for CAWRKGARAGELFF.

The chain combines TRBV20-1 with TRBJ2-1; TRBD2 matches at 11 bases. This CDR3 is 16 amino acids long. With V trimmed by 0 bases and J by 8 bases, 9 bases remained unmatched. Germline loops: CDR1 DFQATT, CDR2 SNEGSKA (reference sequence). CDR3 sequence reads: CSARDLVAGGHDEQFF. CDR3 in DNA: TGCAGTGCTAGAGATCTTGTAGCGGGGGGGCACGATGAGCAGTTCTTC.

The V and J genes are TRBV12-3 or TRBV12-4 and TRBJ1-1, with 7 bases matching TRBD1. J lost 5 bases, V lost 9 bases, and 9 bases had no gene match. The CDR3 contains 13 residues. The CDR3 DNA is TGTGCCAGTGCCCAGGGGGAGGTGACTGAAGCTTTCTTT. It encodes CASAQGEVTEAFF.

The chain joins TRBV3-1 to TRBJ1-1; TRBD1 might be the D (5 bases). Germline CDR1 is LGHDT and CDR2 is YNNKEL (reference sequence). This CDR3 is 14 amino acids long. V lost 1 base, J lost 5 bases, and 11 bases lay in between. The DNA of the CDR3 is TGTGCCAGCAGCCAAGTCAACCGGGGGACTGAAGCTTTCTTT. This encodes CASSQVNRGTEAFF.

The rearrangement links TRBV10-3 to TRBJ1-1, with D possibly being TRBD1 (6 bases). CDR1 is ENHRY and CDR2 is SYGVKD in the germline V gene. Trimming took off 10 bases at V and 1 base at J, with 10 bases between the two ends. The CDR3 is 12 amino acids. The CDR3 region has the DNA TGTGCCACATCGACAGGGAACACTGAAGCTTTCTTT. It codes for CATSTGNTEAFF.

This clonotype was detected only once. The chain carries TRBV2 and TRBJ2-1; 12 bases line up with TRBD2. The CDR3 runs 14 residues. V was clipped by 7 bases and J by 9 bases; unmatched bases: 7. Looked up from germline, CDR1 is SNHLY and CDR2 is FYNNEI. CDR3 protein: CASTRLAGDVEQFF. Here the CDR3 DNA reads TGTGCCAGCACCAGACTAGCGGGGGACGTTGAGCAGTTCTTC.

This clonotype was recorded a few times. The CDR3 here is CASSGDGYEQYF. CDR3 DNA: TGCGCCAGCAGCGGGGATGGCTACGAGCAGTACTTC. The V gene is TRBV5-1, the J gene TRBJ2-7; D remains ambiguous. The CDR3 length is 12 residues. V lost 4 bases to trimming and J lost 3 bases, with 8 bases between them. Looked up from germline, CDR1 is SGHRS and CDR2 is YFSETQ.

Written as DNA, the CDR3 is TGTGCCAGCAGTTACCACCGGGACCAGGCCTACAATGAGCAGTTCTTC. Translation gives CASSYHRDQAYNEQFF. The chain has TRBV6-5 and TRBJ2-1; D is perhaps TRBD1 or TRBD2 (5 bases each). The CDR3 totals 16 residues. The germline V and J ends were trimmed by 2 bases and 2 bases, with 13 bases remaining between them. Germline V gene sequence: CDR1 MNHEY, CDR2 SVGAGI.

V gene TRBV11-3 combines with J gene TRBJ1-6; weak D call: TRBD1 (5 bases). The CDR3 is made up of 15 amino acids. V dropped 1 base and J dropped 6 bases, with 10 bases sitting between them. CDR1 and CDR2 from the germline V gene are SGHNT and YENEEA. CDR3 amino acids: CASSLAATANSPLHF. The CDR3 nucleotides read TGTGCCAGCAGCTTAGCCGCGACAGCTAATTCACCCCTCCACTTT.

Only a few counts were recorded for this clonotype. The chain is built from TRBV20-1 and TRBJ1-2, with D possibly TRBD1 on 5 matching bases. The CDR3 has 16 residues. V was trimmed by 0 bases and J by 1 base, leaving 15 bases between them. CDR1 is DFQATT and CDR2 is SNEGSKA in the germline V gene (reference sequence). The CDR3 region has the DNA TGCAGTGCTAGAGACGGGGGTAGGGGCAATAACTATGGCTACACCTTC. The encoded protein is CSARDGGRGNNYGYTF.

The CDR3 is CASGLGNMEGSPLHF. For the CDR3, the DNA is TGTGCCAGTGGACTAGGGAATATGGAGGGATCACCCCTCCACTTT. The V and J genes are TRBV19 and TRBJ1-6; the D is unclear. The CDR3 is 15 amino acids. Between the trimmed V and J ends, which lost 8 bases and 10 bases, there was a span of 21 bases. Germline V lookup: CDR1 LNHDA, CDR2 SQIVND (reference sequence).

The chain links TRBV5-4 to TRBJ1-2; D is perhaps TRBD1 (5 bases). This CDR3 has 16 residues. Trimming shortened V by 4 bases and J by 4 bases, and 20 bases separated the two germline ends. CDR1 SGHNT and CDR2 YYREEE come from the germline V gene (reference sequence). CDR3 bases: TGTGCCAGCAGCCCGACCGGGGGGGATAATGGCTATGGCTACACCTTC. This codes for CASSPTGGDNGYGYTF.